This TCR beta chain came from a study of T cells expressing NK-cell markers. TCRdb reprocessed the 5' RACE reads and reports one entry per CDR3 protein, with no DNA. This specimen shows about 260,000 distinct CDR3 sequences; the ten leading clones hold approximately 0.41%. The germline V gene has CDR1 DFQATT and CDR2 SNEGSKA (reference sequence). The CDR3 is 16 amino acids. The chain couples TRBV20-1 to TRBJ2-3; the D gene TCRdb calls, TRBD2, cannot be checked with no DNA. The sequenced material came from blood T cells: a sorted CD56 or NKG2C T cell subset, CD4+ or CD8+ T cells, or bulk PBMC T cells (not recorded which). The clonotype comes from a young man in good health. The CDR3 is CSASTSGRYPADTQYF.